The clone carrying this TCR beta chain was picked up many times. What it recognizes is unknown. CDR1 is SNHLY and CDR2 is FYNNEI in the germline V gene. The CDR3 is 13 amino acids. Trimming shortened V by 5 bases and J by 15 bases, and 20 bases separated the two germline ends. The cDNA had a unique molecular identifier and a template-switch universal primer site. TCRdb recomputed calls from the 5' RACE reads with MiXCR, one row per CDR3 protein. The sample includes about 160,000 distinct CDR3 sequences, under 4.5% of them seen just once. This specimen belongs to a study of identical twins. Whole-study findings and limits: Fewer insertions were carried by abundant cord blood beta clonotypes, but none was seen in memory repertoires.

The chain employs TRBV2 and TRBJ2-1; D might be TRBD2 (6 bases). The specimen sequenced was memory T cells sorted from blood. The clonotype comes from a man aged 18 to 30 in good health. The CDR3 protein is CASSSTPGVQRFF. The CDR3 nucleotides read TGTGCCAGCAGTAGCACACCGGGAGTGCAACGGTTCTTC.